This is a list of T cell receptor beta chains from one sample in a study of T cell repertoires in cytomegalovirus infection. A single record per CDR3 protein comes from TCRdb applying MiXCR to the reads. Here the sample spans fewer than 550,000 distinct CDR3 sequences, about 11% being singletons. The sequenced sample consisted of PBMCs. The receptors originated from a human donor in good health (CMV status not recorded). Some clones in this sample may be carry-over from other donors' samples. CDR3s include the opening cysteine and the closing phenylalanine or tryptophan. D genes are given only for firm matches. The size field is filled for only some rows; it gives once, few, many or a size class.

CASSLLTSGSLWGETQYF,TGCGCCAGCAGCTTGCTGACTAGCGGGAGCTTGTGGGGAGAGACCCAGTACTTC,NA,TRBD2,TRBV5-1,TRBJ2-5
CASSWGLPAGELFF,TGTGCCAGCAGCTGGGGACTCCCGGCCGGGGAGCTGTTTTTT,NA,NA,TRBV5-6,TRBJ2-2
CASCSGTDSSYNSPLHF,TGTGCCAGCTGCTCCGGGACTGATAGCTCCTATAATTCACCCCTCCACTTT,NA,NA,TRBV25-1,TRBJ1-6
CASSFFLLNTEAFF,TGTGCCAGCAGCTTTTTTCTACTGAACACTGAAGCTTTCTTT,many,NA,TRBV5-6,TRBJ1-1
CASSLDNPSREQFF,TGTGCCAGCAGCTTAGATAACCCGAGTCGTGAGCAGTTCTTC,many,NA,TRBV11-2,TRBJ2-1
CASSTQTGANYGYTF,TGTGCCAGCAGTACCCAGACAGGAGCTAACTATGGCTACACCTTC,many,NA,TRBV27,TRBJ1-2
CASSFTRGRVAGVGTDTQYF,TGTGCCAGCAGTTTCACCCGTGGACGAGTAGCGGGAGTGGGCACAGATACGCAGTATTTT,many,TRBD2,TRBV28,TRBJ2-3
CASSSTRVNYGYTF,TGTGCCAGCAGCTCGACCAGGGTTAACTATGGCTACACCTTC,many,NA,TRBV5-4,TRBJ1-2
CASSFQGLYTDTQYF,TGTGCCAGCAGCTTCCAGGGACTTTACACAGATACGCAGTATTTT,many,NA,TRBV7-3,TRBJ2-3
CASSLRAGRGTRGADTQYF,TGTGCCAGCAGCTTACGCGCCGGAAGGGGGACTCGGGGCGCAGATACGCAGTATTTT,many,NA,TRBV11-2,TRBJ2-3
CASRRVSVGNEQFF,TGTGCCAGCCGACGAGTATCTGTGGGCAATGAGCAGTTCTTC,many,NA,TRBV2,TRBJ2-1
CASSQGETLSTDTQYF,TGTGCCAGCAGCCAAGGGGAGACCCTCAGCACAGATACGCAGTATTTT,few,NA,TRBV3-1,TRBJ2-3
CASRETHEGYEQYF,TGTGCCAGCAGGGAAACACATGAGGGCTACGAGCAGTACTTC,few,NA,TRBV6-1,TRBJ2-7
CASSASANQPQHF,TGTGCCAGCAGTGCCTCTGCGAATCAGCCCCAGCATTTT,many,NA,TRBV2,TRBJ1-5
CSVTTGARGGGIQYF,TGCAGTGTTACGACAGGGGCCCGGGGCGGCGGCATTCAGTACTTC,few,TRBD1,TRBV20-1,TRBJ2-4
CASSRVTREDTGELFF,TGTGCCAGCAGCCGTGTGACTAGAGAGGACACCGGGGAGCTGTTTTTT,many,NA,TRBV7-6,TRBJ2-2
CAIRSTGDNQPQHF,TGTGCCATCAGGTCGACAGGAGACAATCAGCCCCAGCATTTT,NA,NA,TRBV10-3,TRBJ1-5
CASSPIRLAGANEQFF,TGTGCCAGCAGCCCGATCCGACTAGCGGGAGCCAATGAGCAGTTCTTC,many,TRBD2,TRBV12-3/TRBV12-4,TRBJ2-1
CASSLRGLRRGYTF,TGTGCCAGCAGTTTACGGGGGCTCCGGCGGGGCTACACCTTC,few,NA,TRBV12-3/TRBV12-4,TRBJ1-2
CASSEEVNQPQHF,TGTGCCAGCAGTGAGGAAGTAAATCAGCCCCAGCATTTT,few,NA,TRBV2,TRBJ1-5
CSGGLAGGEQYF,TGCAGCGGGGGACTAGCGGGAGGAGAGCAGTACTTC,NA,TRBD2,TRBV29-1,TRBJ2-7
CASSKSGTGEYQPQHF,TGTGCCAGCAGCAAGTCCGGGACAGGGGAATATCAGCCCCAGCATTTT,many,TRBD1,TRBV7-9,TRBJ1-5
CASSLTWDSPRQFF,TGTGCCAGCAGTCTTACTTGGGACTCCCCGAGACAGTTCTTC,many,NA,TRBV27,TRBJ2-1
CASRENYLNTEAFF,TGTGCCAGCCGGGAGAACTATTTGAACACTGAAGCTTTCTTT,many,NA,TRBV7-9,TRBJ1-1
CASSPGGGSHEQYF,TGTGCCAGCAGCCCCGGTGGGGGTTCGCACGAGCAGTACTTC,many,NA,TRBV11-1,TRBJ2-7
CSVEASGSVSYEQYF,TGCAGCGTTGAAGCTAGCGGGAGTGTCTCCTACGAGCAGTACTTC,few,TRBD2,TRBV29-1,TRBJ2-7
CAWTGRAAKNIQYF,TGTGCCTGGACGGGCAGGGCGGCCAAAAACATTCAGTACTTC,many,NA,TRBV30,TRBJ2-4
CASSVGGRSDNEQFF,TGTGCCAGCAGCGTAGGGGGGAGAAGCGACAATGAGCAGTTCTTC,few,NA,TRBV9,TRBJ2-1
CASSQDGGSRRELFF,TGCGCCAGCAGCCAAGATGGCGGGAGTCGCCGGGAGCTGTTTTTT,NA,TRBD2,TRBV4-1,TRBJ2-2
CASRTHSGTHYEQYF,TGTGCCAGCAGAACCCACAGCGGGACGCACTACGAGCAGTACTTC,many,TRBD2,TRBV28,TRBJ2-7
CASSFNRLALSYNEQFF,TGTGCCAGCAGCTTTAATCGACTAGCGCTTTCCTACAATGAGCAGTTCTTC,NA,TRBD2,TRBV7-9,TRBJ2-1
CASSPWGRVSYEQYF,TGTGCCAGCAGCCCTTGGGGAAGGGTCTCCTACGAGCAGTACTTC,NA,NA,TRBV28,TRBJ2-7
CSVAHSPGSYEQYF,TGCAGCGTTGCGCACAGTCCCGGCTCCTACGAGCAGTACTTC,NA,NA,TRBV29-1,TRBJ2-7
CASSPQGVDTEAFF,TGTGCCAGCAGTCCCCAGGGGGTGGACACTGAAGCTTTCTTT,many,TRBD1,TRBV27,TRBJ1-1
CASSTPLTGPNQPQHF,TGCGCCAGCAGTACGCCTCTGACAGGGCCTAATCAGCCCCAGCATTTT,NA,TRBD1,TRBV23-1,TRBJ1-5
CASSTLQGAGETQYF,TGTGCCAGTAGTACGTTACAGGGGGCAGGGGAGACCCAGTACTTC,few,TRBD1,TRBV19,TRBJ2-5
CASRRGYGGTDTQYF,TGTGCCAGTCGCAGGGGCTATGGAGGCACAGATACGCAGTATTTT,few,NA,TRBV2,TRBJ2-3
CSAPKPQGNTEAFF,TGCAGTGCTCCAAAGCCACAGGGGAACACTGAAGCTTTCTTT,few,NA,TRBV20-1,TRBJ1-1
CAISERLEDTQYF,TGTGCCATCAGTGAGCGACTAGAGGATACGCAGTATTTT,many,NA,TRBV10-3,TRBJ2-3
CASSPDFSGRDNEQFF,TGTGCCAGCAGCCCGGATTTTAGCGGGAGGGACAATGAGCAGTTCTTC,many,TRBD2,TRBV7-2,TRBJ2-1
CASSLGTGFNYGYTF,TGTGCCAGCAGCCTCGGGACAGGGTTTAACTATGGCTACACCTTC,NA,TRBD1,TRBV7-6,TRBJ1-2
CASSRGLEQYF,TGTGCCAGCAGTAGGGGCCTCGAGCAGTACTTC,few,NA,TRBV2,TRBJ2-7
CASSRQASGGELFF,TGTGCCAGCAGCAGACAGGCTTCCGGCGGGGAGCTGTTTTTT,many,NA,TRBV11-2,TRBJ2-2
CASSLTGFINGYTF,TGTGCCAGCAGTTTAACAGGCTTTATAAATGGCTACACCTTC,NA,NA,TRBV27,TRBJ1-2
CASSLRGIGGLNEQFF,TGCGCCAGCAGCCTCCGGGGGATCGGGGGGCTCAATGAGCAGTTCTTC,NA,NA,TRBV4-1,TRBJ2-1
CSARPRDANEQFF,TGCAGTGCTAGACCCAGGGACGCCAATGAGCAGTTCTTC,few,NA,TRBV20-1,TRBJ2-1
CASSYSNRGGSPLHF,TGTGCCAGCAGTTACTCGAACCGCGGAGGATCACCCCTCCACTTT,many,NA,TRBV6-6,TRBJ1-6
CASSPWTSGQETQYF,TGCGCCAGCAGCCCTTGGACTAGCGGACAAGAGACCCAGTACTTC,many,TRBD2,TRBV4-1,TRBJ2-5
CASSLGLLDTQYF,TGTGCCAGCAGTCTGGGGCTGTTGGATACGCAGTATTTT,many,NA,TRBV6-1,TRBJ2-3